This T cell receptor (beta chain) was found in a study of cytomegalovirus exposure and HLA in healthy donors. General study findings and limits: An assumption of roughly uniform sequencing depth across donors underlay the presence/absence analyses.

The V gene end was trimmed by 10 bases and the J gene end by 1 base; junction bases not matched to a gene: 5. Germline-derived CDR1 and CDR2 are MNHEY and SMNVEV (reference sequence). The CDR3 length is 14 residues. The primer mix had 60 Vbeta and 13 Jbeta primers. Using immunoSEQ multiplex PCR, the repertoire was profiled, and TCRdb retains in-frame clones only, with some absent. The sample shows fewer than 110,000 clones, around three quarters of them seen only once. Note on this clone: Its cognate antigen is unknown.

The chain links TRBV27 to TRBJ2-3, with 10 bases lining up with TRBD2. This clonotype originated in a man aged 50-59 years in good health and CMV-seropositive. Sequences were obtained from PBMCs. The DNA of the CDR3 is TGTGCCACCGCTAGCGGGAGCCGCACAGATACGCAGTATTTT. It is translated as CATASGSRTDTQYF.